A single sample gave rise to the 3 T cell receptor beta chains below, sequenced in a study of cytomegalovirus exposure and HLA in healthy donors. Assay: immunoSEQ multiplex PCR; the TCRdb copy retains only in-frame clones and omits some. Of 100,000 to 150,000 clones in the sample, roughly 87% were seen once. The specimen sequenced was PBMCs. The receptors were sampled from a woman in her late teens or twenties in good health and CMV-seronegative.

This sequence joins TRBV28 and TRBJ1-1; no clear D. The V gene's germline CDR1 is MDHEN and CDR2 SYDVKM. V gave up 5 bases and J gave up 4 bases, with 11 bases separating them. The CDR3 contains 13 residues. CDR3 loop: CASSARVLTEAFF. The CDR3 DNA reads as TGTGCCAGCAGTGCCCGGGTGCTCACTGAAGCTTTCTTT.

J is TRBJ2-2 and V is TRBV2, with D possibly TRBD1 on 5 matching bases. Germline CDR1 reads SNHLY; CDR2 reads FYNNEI. This CDR3 region has 13 residues. V lost 2 bases, J lost 6 bases, and 7 bases lay in between. The CDR3 nucleotides are TGTGCCAGCAGTGAATCAGGGCCCGGGGAGCTGTTTTTT. It translates to CASSESGPGELFF.

The rearrangement joins TRBV5-8 to TRBJ2-7, with TRBD1 matching 7 bases. V lost 5 bases to trimming and J lost 1 base; unmatched junction nucleotides: 9. This CDR3 is 15 amino acids long. The germline V gene encodes CDR1 SGHTS and CDR2 YDEGEE. Here the CDR3 DNA reads TGTGCCAGCAGACTTCCGGGACAGCCTTCCTACGAGCAGTACTTC. It translates to CASRLPGQPSYEQYF.